These 9 T cell receptor beta chains were all obtained from the same sample, sequenced in a study of blood T cell repertoires in COVID-19. The method was immunoSEQ multiplex PCR; TCRdb's version includes in-frame clones alone and lacks a portion of them. The data hold approximately 80,000 clones, with about 84% observed a single time. Sequencing was carried out using peripheral blood. The receptors shown here come from a man aged 50-60 years with active COVID-19.

This clone was seen only once. One end of the junction varies from germline; a read error may be responsible. The chain uses TRBV12-5 and TRBJ2-1, with 8 bases that match TRBD2. The CDR3 has 15 amino acids. Germline lookup yields CDR1 LGHNT and CDR2 FRNRAP. CDR3 in amino acids: CASGLVGLAANEQFF. Here the CDR3 DNA reads TGTGCTAGTGGCTTGGTAGGACTAGCTGCAAATGAGCAGTTCTTC.

A few counts support this clone. The chain joins TRBV7-9 to TRBJ2-7, with TRBD1 as a possible D gene (5 bases). CDR3 length: 12 amino acids. V was pared by 2 bases and J by 3 bases, with 5 bases between. Germline CDR1 and CDR2: SEHNR and FQNEAQ (reference sequence). CDR3 in amino acids: CASSLTGYEQYF. The CDR3 coding sequence is TGTGCCAGCAGCTTAACAGGCTACGAGCAGTACTTC.

The sample holds a few counts of this clone. This sequence joins TRBV3-1 (or the pseudogene TRBV3-2) and TRBJ1-1; 10 positions agree with TRBD1. V dropped 6 bases and J dropped 6; count of bases not matched to a gene: 4. The CDR3 totals 13 residues. In germline, CDR1 is LGHDT, CDR2 YNNKEL (reference sequence). DNA of the CDR3: TGTGCCAGCAGTCCCGACAGGGGGCCTGAAGCTTTCTTT. It specifies CASSPDRGPEAFF.

The chain joins TRBV6-5 to TRBJ2-7; 7 nucleotides align to TRBD1. Germline loops: CDR1 MNHEY, CDR2 SVGAGI. V dropped 8 bases and J dropped 5; count of bases not matched to a gene: 9. CDR3 length: 13 residues. The CDR3, as DNA: TGTGCCAGCGGGAACAGGGGTTCAGACGAGCAGTACTTC. It specifies CASGNRGSDEQYF.

This sequence joins TRBV29-1 and TRBJ2-3; 7 nucleotides agree with TRBD2. CDR3 length equals 14 residues. CDR1 SQVTM and CDR2 ANQGSEA come from the germline V gene. The V and J ends lost 4 bases and 7 bases, in that order; junction bases with no gene match: 11. This CDR3 is CSVVARLAANTQYF. The CDR3 region has the DNA TGCAGCGTTGTCGCTCGGCTAGCGGCGAATACGCAGTATTTT.

The chain joins TRBV6-5 to TRBJ2-7; the D gene is possibly TRBD2 (5 bases). The V and J ends lost 6 bases and 4 bases respectively, with 19 bases between them. This CDR3 is built from 15 residues. CDR1 MNHEY and CDR2 SVGAGI come from the germline V gene. The CDR3 nucleotides are TGTGCCAGCAGCCCACAAGGACTGTGGGAGTACGAGCAGTACTTC. Translation gives CASSPQGLWEYEQYF.

The CDR3 bases are TGTGCCAGCACCGGATTAGCAACCTCTGGAAACACCATATATTTT. Protein product: CASTGLATSGNTIYF. V usage is TRBV7-8 and J usage is TRBJ1-3, with D unclear. The CDR3 runs to 15 residues. V lost 7 bases to trimming and J lost 0 bases, with 13 bases between them. Germline CDR1 reads SGHVS; CDR2 reads FQNEAQ.

This clone was recorded only once. This chain connects TRBV11-2 to TRBJ1-1, with D perhaps matching TRBD1 (5 bases). Germline assignment: CDR1 SGHAT and CDR2 FQNNGV. This CDR3 has 16 amino acids. V lost 1 base to trimming and J lost 1 base, with 13 bases between them. CDR3 in DNA: TGTGCCAGCAGCTTAGGGTCAGGAGGGGCGAACACTGAAGCTTTCTTT. Translating it yields CASSLGSGGANTEAFF.

The chain combines TRBV7-2 with TRBJ1-1; D perhaps matches TRBD1 (6 bases). Germline loops: CDR1 SGHTA, CDR2 FQGNSA. The length of the CDR3 is 15 residues. V lost 5 bases and J lost 5, with 18 bases in between. CDR3: CASSPSMGGLTEAFF. The DNA for the CDR3 is TGTGCCAGCAGCCCCTCAATGGGGGGGCTGACTGAAGCTTTCTTT.